The 15 T cell receptor beta chains reported below all come from one sample, sequenced in a study of blood T cell repertoires in COVID-19. The repertoire was sequenced with immunoSEQ multiplex PCR; TCRdb's copy has only in-frame clones and lacks some. The data show roughly 190,000 clones, about 91% seen once. Source material: PBMCs or T cells enriched from blood (not recorded which). The receptors were gathered from a woman under 30 who had recovered from COVID-19.

The genes are TRBV6-6 and TRBJ1-2; possibly TRBD1 for D (5 bases). Germline CDR1 MNHNY, CDR2 SVGAGI (reference sequence). This CDR3 has 19 residues. V was cut by 5 bases and J by 4 bases, with 29 bases left in between. In DNA form, the CDR3 reads TGTGCCAGCAGTCAACCCGGAGGAGCAGGGAGGGTCTCAGGCTATGGCTACACCTTC. Translated, it gives CASSQPGGAGRVSGYGYTF.

CDR3 in DNA: TGTGCCACCAGTGTGGGACAGGGGTCCGAGCAGTACTTC. This sequence encodes CATSVGQGSEQYF. This chain uses TRBV24-1 with TRBJ2-7, with 10 bases that match TRBD1. Germline V lookup: CDR1 KGHDR, CDR2 SFDVKD. The CDR3 length is 13 residues. The junction had 3 bases not matched to a gene; V was cut back by 5 bases and J by 6 bases.

V usage is TRBV28 and J usage is TRBJ2-7, with TRBD1 identical over 7 bases. The CDR3 covers 17 residues. The ends lost 5 bases at V and 1 base at J; junction bases unmatched: 14. Germline V CDR1 and CDR2: MDHEN, SYDVKM. The DNA for the CDR3 is TGTGCCAGCAGTCCCAACCCTCGGACAGGTACTTCCTACGAGCAGTACTTC. It specifies CASSPNPRTGTSYEQYF.

V gene TRBV7-2 combines with J gene TRBJ2-7; D not resolved. Germline V gene sequence: CDR1 SGHTA, CDR2 FQGNSA. The V end lost 2 bases, the J end lost 4 bases, and 15 bases lay between the germline ends. CDR3 length equals 15 residues. The CDR3 nucleotides read TGTGCCAGCAGCTTAATTGCGGCACTTGCTTACGAGCAGTACTTC. Protein sequence: CASSLIAALAYEQYF.

The chain recombines TRBV4-1 with TRBJ2-3, with 7 bases identical to TRBD2. J gave up 6 bases and V 0 bases, and 15 bases lay outside the gene matches. The CDR3 is 18 residues long. The germline V gene encodes CDR1 MGHRA and CDR2 YSYEKL. The CDR3 here is CASSQERPLGGRGDTQYF. CDR3 in DNA: TGCGCCAGCAGCCAAGAACGTCCTCTCGGCGGGAGAGGGGATACGCAGTATTTT.

The chain is built from TRBV11-2 and TRBJ2-3, with D unresolved. V was trimmed by 4 bases and J by 3 bases, leaving 11 bases between them. CDR1 and CDR2 (germline): SGHAT, FQNNGV. This CDR3 spans 14 amino acids. The CDR3, as DNA: TGTGCCAGCAGCTCGGTTTCCCGAACAGATACGCAGTATTTT. It codes for CASSSVSRTDTQYF.

The chain joins TRBV19 to TRBJ2-2; TRBD1 might be the D (6 bases). CDR3 length equals 15 residues. Looked up from germline, CDR1 is LNHDA and CDR2 is SQIVND (reference sequence). Between the trimmed V and J ends, which lost 7 bases and 3 bases, there was a span of 15 bases. CDR3 coding DNA: TGTGCCAGTACCCCGACAGGACCGCACACCGGGGAGCTGTTTTTT. Protein sequence: CASTPTGPHTGELFF.

V and J are TRBV7-9 and TRBJ2-4, with D maybe TRBD2 (6 bases). The CDR3 extends over 17 amino acids. V lost 5 bases and J lost 0, with 17 bases in between. CDR1 and CDR2 (germline): SEHNR, FQNEAQ (reference sequence). The CDR3 DNA is TGTGCCAGCAGCCCCCGGAGGACTACTCTAGCCAAAAACATTCAGTACTTC. Its protein product is CASSPRRTTLAKNIQYF.

V usage is TRBV15 and J usage is TRBJ1-5; no reliable D call. Looked up from germline, CDR1 is LNHNV and CDR2 is YYDKDF (reference sequence). Trimming took 1 base from V and 0 from J, leaving 4 bases between them. The CDR3 spans 14 residues. The CDR3 is CATSRAYSNQPQHF. Here the CDR3 DNA reads TGTGCCACCAGCAGAGCTTATAGCAATCAGCCCCAGCATTTT.

V is TRBV18 and J is TRBJ2-7; 11 bases match TRBD2. The CDR3 runs 13 residues. CDR1 and CDR2 from the germline V gene are KGHSH and LQKENI. The ends lost 6 bases at V and 5 bases at J; junction bases unmatched: 3. This CDR3 is CASSSGLADEQYF. CDR3 nucleotide sequence: TGTGCCAGCTCTTCGGGACTAGCGGACGAGCAGTACTTC.

About this clone itself: The same CDR3 arises from other DNA sequences in this sample as well. This chain uses TRBV6-2 or TRBV6-3 with TRBJ1-5; D might be TRBD1 (6 bases). CDR1 is MNHEY and CDR2 is SVGEGT in the germline V gene. The CDR3 is made up of 14 amino acids. Trimming removed 3 bases from V and 2 bases from J, with 8 bases in between. The CDR3 DNA reads as TGTGCCAGCAGTTATTCAGGGGGCAATCAGCCCCAGCATTTT. Its protein product is CASSYSGGNQPQHF.

The J gene is TRBJ1-4, the V gene TRBV6-5; perhaps TRBD1 as D (6 bases). Germline V gives CDR1 MNHEY, CDR2 SVGAGI. V gave up 4 bases and J gave up 5 bases, with 14 bases separating them. The CDR3 extends over 15 amino acids. CDR3 amino acids: CASSSRTVGNEKLFF. CDR3 DNA: TGTGCCAGCAGTTCGCGGACAGTTGGGAATGAAAAACTGTTTTTT.

This chain uses TRBV5-1 with TRBJ2-7; D perhaps matches TRBD2 (5 bases). CDR1 is SGHRS, CDR2 YFSETQ, per germline. The ends were cut back, 4 bases at V and 0 bases at J, with 14 bases in the middle. The CDR3 consists of 15 residues. CDR3 amino acids: CASSPAAGNSYEQYF. CDR3 DNA: TGCGCCAGCAGCCCAGCGGCTGGGAACTCCTACGAGCAGTACTTC.

V gene TRBV5-1 combines with J gene TRBJ2-3, with no clear D. The ends were cut back, 2 bases at V and 2 bases at J, with 9 bases in the middle. From germline, CDR1 is SGHRS and CDR2 YFSETQ. CDR3 length equals 14 residues. CDR3 in amino acids: CASSFRSDTDTQYF. The CDR3 coding sequence is TGCGCCAGCAGCTTTCGGTCCGACACAGATACGCAGTATTTT.

The rearrangement links TRBV25-1 to TRBJ2-7; a weak D match, TRBD1 (6 bases). Trimming stripped 2 bases from V and 2 bases from J, with 16 bases between. The germline V gene encodes CDR1 MGHDK and CDR2 SYGVNS. The CDR3 sequence is 16 residues long. For the CDR3, the DNA is TGTGCCAGCAGTGAACCATCCGGGACACCTACCTACGAGCAGTACTTC. It yields the protein CASSEPSGTPTYEQYF.